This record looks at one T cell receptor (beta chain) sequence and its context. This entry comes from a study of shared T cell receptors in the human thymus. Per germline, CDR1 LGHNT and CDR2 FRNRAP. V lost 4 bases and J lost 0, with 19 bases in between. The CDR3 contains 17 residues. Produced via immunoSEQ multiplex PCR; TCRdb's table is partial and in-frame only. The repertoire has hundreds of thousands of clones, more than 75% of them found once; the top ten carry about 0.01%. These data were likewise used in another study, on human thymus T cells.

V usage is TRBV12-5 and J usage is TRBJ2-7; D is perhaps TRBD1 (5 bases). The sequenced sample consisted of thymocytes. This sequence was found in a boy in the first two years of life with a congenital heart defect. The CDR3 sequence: CASGSPGVRGNSYEQYF. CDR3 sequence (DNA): TGTGCTAGTGGTTCCCCAGGCGTAAGGGGAAACTCCTACGAGCAGTACTTC.